This T cell receptor beta chain was captured in a study of blood T cell repertoires in COVID-19. Across the whole study: Sites in the United States, Italy and Spain provided acute and convalescent COVID-19 samples. In each case, the material was cDNA or gDNA derived from T cells, B-cell-depleted T cells, or PBMCs.

To note about this clone: In the same sample, other DNA sequences code for this CDR3.

Recovered participants had two consecutive negative NP/OP PCR tests, healthcare professional clearance, or symptom resolution. CDR1 SGHRS and CDR2 YFSETQ come from the germline V gene. With 0 bases clipped from V and 4 bases from J, the junction kept 2 bases outside the gene matches. The CDR3 sequence is 14 residues long. Per the original methods: Reference gene primer amplification gave nucleated cell count estimates. Only in-frame clones appear in the TCRdb table, and some are missing; sequencing was by immunoSEQ multiplex PCR. That table is the source of V, J and clone size, and D and trimming were worked out from the DNA. This table has fewer than 450,000 clones, 88% appearing once.

Sequencing was done on a sample of PBMCs or T cells enriched from blood (not recorded which). This TCR came from a woman aged 18-29 years who had recovered from COVID-19. The V gene is TRBV5-1, the J gene TRBJ1-1; 8 bases line up with TRBD1. CDR3 DNA sequence: TGCGCCAGCAGCTTGGGACAGGGGATCACTGAAGCTTTCTTT. Translation: CASSLGQGITEAFF.